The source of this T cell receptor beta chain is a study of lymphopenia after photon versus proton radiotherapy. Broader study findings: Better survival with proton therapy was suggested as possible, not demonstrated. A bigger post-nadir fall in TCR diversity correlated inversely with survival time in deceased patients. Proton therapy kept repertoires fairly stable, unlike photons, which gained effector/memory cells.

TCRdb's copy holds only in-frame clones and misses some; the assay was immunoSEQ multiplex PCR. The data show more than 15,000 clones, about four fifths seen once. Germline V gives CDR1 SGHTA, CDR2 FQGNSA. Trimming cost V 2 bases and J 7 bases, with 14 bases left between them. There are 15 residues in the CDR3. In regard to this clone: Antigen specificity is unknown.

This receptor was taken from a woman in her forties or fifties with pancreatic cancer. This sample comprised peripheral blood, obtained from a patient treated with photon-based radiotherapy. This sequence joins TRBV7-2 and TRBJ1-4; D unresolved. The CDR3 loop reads CASSLTWPPGEKLFF. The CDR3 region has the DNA TGTGCCAGCAGCTTAACGTGGCCCCCTGGTGAAAAACTGTTTTTT.